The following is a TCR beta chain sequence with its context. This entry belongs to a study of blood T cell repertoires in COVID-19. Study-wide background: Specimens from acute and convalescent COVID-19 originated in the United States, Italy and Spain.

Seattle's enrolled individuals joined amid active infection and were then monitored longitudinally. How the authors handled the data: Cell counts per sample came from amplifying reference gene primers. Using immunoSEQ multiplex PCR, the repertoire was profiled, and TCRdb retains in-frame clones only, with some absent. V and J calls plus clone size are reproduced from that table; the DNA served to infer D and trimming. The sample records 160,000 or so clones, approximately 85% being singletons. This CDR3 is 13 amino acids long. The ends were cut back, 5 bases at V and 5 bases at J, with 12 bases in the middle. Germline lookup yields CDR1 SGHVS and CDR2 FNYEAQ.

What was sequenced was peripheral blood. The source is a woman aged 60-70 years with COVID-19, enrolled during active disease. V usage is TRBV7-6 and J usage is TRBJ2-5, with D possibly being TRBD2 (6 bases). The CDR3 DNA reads TGTGCCAGCAGCCGAGAAGGGAGGGAGACCCAGTACTTC. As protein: CASSREGRETQYF.